One T cell receptor (beta chain) is described in this entry. Its antigen is not identified. These data come from a study of Ad26.COV2.S vaccination and SARS-CoV-2 variants. Study in general: The vaccine Ad26.COV2.S was put into the muscle once, or twice with 56 days between.

Broader study findings: Compared with placebo recipients, vaccine recipients had higher spike-specific TCR breadth.

Sequencing was performed with immunoSEQ multiplex PCR; in TCRdb, only in-frame clones are kept and a portion is missing. Found here are some 520,000 clones, roughly 85% of them singletons; the top ten hold roughly 13%. CDR3 size: 16 residues. The ends lost 6 bases at V and 4 bases at J; junction bases unmatched: 7. Per germline, CDR1 SNHLY and CDR2 FYNNEI. Treatment meaning: about 20 received Ad26.COV2.S at low or high dose, single or two shots; 5 received placebo; per-sample allocation not given. Sampling was done on day 63 after the first vaccine or placebo injection. The chain is built from TRBV2 and TRBJ2-3; 13 bases are shared with TRBD2. Source: peripheral blood, taken in a trial of Ad26.COV2.S vaccine versus placebo. This TCR derives from a person aged 18-60 years who received the Ad26.COV2.S COVID-19 vaccine or a placebo. The CDR3 DNA sequence: TGTGCCAGCAGGGGACTAGCGGGGAACCCCTCAGATACGCAGTATTTT. This sequence encodes CASRGLAGNPSDTQYF.